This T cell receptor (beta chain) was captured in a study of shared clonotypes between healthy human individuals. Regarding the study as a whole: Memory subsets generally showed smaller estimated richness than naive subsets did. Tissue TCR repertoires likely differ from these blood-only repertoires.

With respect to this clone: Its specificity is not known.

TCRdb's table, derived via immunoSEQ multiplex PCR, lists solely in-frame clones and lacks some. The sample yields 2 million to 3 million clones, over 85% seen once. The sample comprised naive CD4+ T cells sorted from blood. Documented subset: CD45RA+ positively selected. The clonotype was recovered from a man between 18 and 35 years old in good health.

The CDR3 DNA reads as TGTGCCAGCAGTTTACAGGGGTCGGCTAATTCACCCCTCCACTTT. It translates to CASSLQGSANSPLHF. The rearrangement links TRBV28 to TRBJ1-6; maybe TRBD1 (6 bases). This CDR3 is 15 amino acids long. Looked up from germline, CDR1 is MDHEN and CDR2 is SYDVKM. Trimming shortened V by 2 bases and J by 6 bases, and 11 bases separated the two germline ends.